One sample yielded the 9 T cell receptor beta chains listed below, sequenced in a study of cytotoxic CD8 clonotypes in ibrutinib-treated CLL (dated by TCRdb to the early 2020s). Library prep was done by the immunoSEQ multiplex PCR assay. Held by TCRdb, this immuneACCESS table contains in-frame sequences only and omits some clones. Under half of the omission traces to an unresolved V gene where checked; the cause of the rest is unknown. The sample table records fewer than 150,000 clones; around 80% of these occur just once. In total, the top ten clones hold approximately 3.5% of the sample. The sample's time point, from its label and the paper: roughly 23 months on ibrutinib. The sequencing here drew on PBMCs, taken after 24 months of ibrutinib treatment. The receptors derive from a human donor with chronic lymphocytic leukemia.

This clone has a handful of counts. The gene calls are TRBV10-3 and TRBJ2-3, with 7 positions matching TRBD1. V lost 3 bases, J lost 6 bases, and 0 bases stayed unmatched. CDR1 and CDR2 (germline): ENHRY, SYGVKD. There are 12 residues in the CDR3. CDR3 loop: CAISEQGDTQYF. DNA for the CDR3: TGTGCCATCAGTGAACAGGGGGATACGCAGTATTTT.

This clone was observed once. The rearrangement joins TRBV27 to TRBJ2-2; 10 nucleotides match TRBD2. The V segment lost 5 bases and the J segment 5 bases; nucleotides outside the gene matches: 11. Germline V gives CDR1 MNHEY, CDR2 SMNVEV (reference sequence). CDR3 length equals 17 residues. CDR3 in amino acids: CASSPGTSATFTGELFF. For the CDR3, the DNA is TGTGCCAGCAGTCCCGGGACTAGCGCCACCTTTACCGGGGAGCTGTTTTTT.

The CDR3 DNA is TGTGCCAGCAGCTTGGTTAACGAGCAGTACTTC. It translates to CASSLVNEQYF. This rearrangement joins TRBV2 to TRBJ2-7; D unclear. The CDR3 spans 11 residues. Per germline, CDR1 SNHLY and CDR2 FYNNEI. The V end was cut by 6 bases, the J end by 5 bases, with 8 bases between.

The chain recombines TRBV7-2 with TRBJ1-1; possible D gene TRBD1, 6 bases. V was clipped by 1 base and J by 6 bases, with 9 bases between them. The CDR3 is made up of 13 amino acids. CDR1 and CDR2 (germline): SGHTA, FQGNSA. CDR3 amino acids: CASSLVTGPEAFF. The CDR3 DNA reads as TGTGCCAGCAGCTTAGTTACAGGGCCTGAAGCTTTCTTT.

This clone was seen only once. This rearrangement joins TRBV18 to TRBJ1-3; tentatively, D is TRBD1 (6 bases). Germline assignment: CDR1 KGHSH and CDR2 LQKENI. The CDR3 totals 15 residues. V lost 0 bases to trimming and J lost 3 bases, with 9 bases between them. The CDR3 coding sequence is TGTGCCAGCTCACCACCGACAGGACGTGGAAACACCATATATTTT. It translates to CASSPPTGRGNTIYF.

The gene calls are TRBV9 and TRBJ1-5; maybe TRBD1 (5 bases). The CDR3 is 13 amino acids. Trimming removed 5 bases from V and 3 bases from J, with 9 bases in between. The germline gives CDR1 SGDLS, CDR2 YYNGEE. The CDR3 loop is CASSSDINQPQHF. The CDR3 bases are TGTGCCAGCAGTTCGGACATCAATCAGCCCCAGCATTTT.

The V and J genes are TRBV5-1 and TRBJ2-4, with a tentative D call TRBD1 (5 bases). This CDR3 is 15 amino acids long. With 3 bases removed from V and 2 bases from J, the gap between germline ends came to 12 bases. CDR1 SGHRS and CDR2 YFSETQ come from the germline V gene. DNA of the CDR3: TGCGCCAGCAGCTCCCTAGGGGAAACCAAAAACATTCAGTACTTC. It translates to CASSSLGETKNIQYF. The full variable domain, with the rest looked up from reference TRBV5-1 and TRBJ2-4, is KAGVTQTPRYLIKTRGQQVTLSCSPISGHRSVSWYQQTPGQGLQFLFEYFSETQRNKGNFPGRFSGRQFSNSRSEMNVSTLELGDSALYLCASSSLGETKNIQYFGAGTRLSVL.

The rearrangement links TRBV7-9 to TRBJ1-3; tentatively, D is TRBD1 (5 bases). The germline gives CDR1 SEHNR, CDR2 FQNEAQ (reference sequence). Deletions cut 5 bases from V and 0 bases from J, with 8 bases between. CDR3 size: 14 residues. Here the CDR3 reads CASSRQSSGNTIYF. As DNA, the CDR3 is TGTGCCAGCAGCCGACAGTCCTCTGGAAACACCATATATTTT.

This rearrangement joins TRBV11-3 to TRBJ1-6, with D possibly matching TRBD1 (5 bases). V lost 4 bases and J 0 bases, leaving 13 bases between the germline ends. The CDR3 extends over 17 amino acids. Germline values: CDR1 SGHNT, CDR2 YENEEA. CDR3: CASSSRREGSYNSPLHF. The CDR3 coding sequence is TGTGCCAGCAGCTCCCGCAGGGAGGGCTCCTATAATTCACCCCTCCACTTT.